A single sample is the source of the 32 T cell receptor beta chains below, sequenced in a study of cytomegalovirus exposure and HLA in healthy donors. The study ran its PCR with 60 Vbeta and 13 Jbeta primers. Libraries were prepared by immunoSEQ multiplex PCR; TCRdb keeps only in-frame clonotypes and omits some of them. The table has 110,000 to 150,000 clones, 60% to 85% seen once; the top ten hold around 7%. The sample was PBMCs. The receptors shown here come from a young man in good health and CMV-seronegative.

The V call is TRBV19, the J call TRBJ2-2, with D possibly matching TRBD1 (6 bases). The V and J ends lost 6 bases and 4 bases respectively, with 24 bases between them. The germline gives CDR1 LNHDA, CDR2 SQIVND (reference sequence). The CDR3 is 18 amino acids. CDR3 loop: CASRGRGRGEYGTGELFF. CDR3 nucleotide sequence: TGTGCCAGTAGGGGCCGAGGCAGGGGAGAATATGGCACCGGGGAGCTGTTTTTT.

This sequence joins TRBV11-2 and TRBJ2-3; a weak D match, TRBD2 (5 bases). Trimming cost V 3 bases and J 6 bases, with 16 bases left between them. The V gene's germline CDR1 is SGHAT and CDR2 FQNNGV. This CDR3 comprises 15 residues. CDR3 sequence reads: CASSFPGRAEDTQYF. The CDR3 nucleotides are TGTGCCAGCAGCTTTCCGGGGAGAGCGGAGGATACGCAGTATTTT.

Notes on this clone: A read error may account for a junction end that differs from germline. The chain is built from TRBV6-6 and TRBJ1-1; 7 positions agree with TRBD1. The CDR3 is 13 residues long. Germline CDR1 and CDR2: MNHNY and SVGAGI (reference sequence). CDR3 loop: CASSLTGNSEAFF. The DNA of the CDR3 is TGTGCCAGCAGTCTGACAGGGAACTCTGAAGCTTTCTTT.

The chain is built from TRBV28 and TRBJ2-2, with TRBD1 as a possible D gene (5 bases). Germline V gene data show CDR1 as MDHEN and CDR2 as SYDVKM. V was pared by 8 bases and J by 3 bases, with 10 bases between. The CDR3 extends over 13 amino acids. The CDR3 sequence: CASGRAHTGELFF. As DNA, the CDR3 is TGTGCCAGCGGCAGGGCGCACACCGGGGAGCTGTTTTTT.

With regard to this clone: The sample holds other DNA sequences that translate to the same CDR3. The rearrangement links TRBV11-3 to TRBJ2-3; TRBD2 agrees at 16 bases. CDR1 SGHNT and CDR2 YENEEA come from the germline V gene. The CDR3 is 17 amino acids. V lost 4 bases and J lost 2; bases outside the gene matches: 3. Here the CDR3 DNA reads TGTGCCAGCAGCTCCGGGACTAGCGGGGGGGCCACAGATACGCAGTATTTT. It yields the protein CASSSGTSGGATDTQYF. The full variable domain, completed using reference TRBV11-3 and TRBJ2-3, is EAGVVQSPRYKIIEKKQPVAFWCNPISGHNTLYWYLQNLGQGPELLIRYENEEAVDDSQLPKDRFSAERLKGVDSTLKIQPAELGDSAVYLCASSSGTSGGATDTQYFGPGTRLTVL.

V and J are TRBV2 and TRBJ2-5; D might be TRBD1 (8 bases). Germline V CDR1 and CDR2: SNHLY, FYNNEI. V was pared by 6 bases and J by 11 bases, with 25 bases between. This CDR3 has 15 amino acids. The CDR3 nucleotides read TGTGCCAGCAGGCCCAACAGGGGGGGCTTACGTGGGCAGTACTTC. Protein sequence: CASRPNRGGLRGQYF. The full variable domain, rest sourced from reference TRBV2 and TRBJ2-5, is EPEVTQTPSHQVTQMGQEVILRCVPISNHLYFYWYRQILGQKVEFLVSFYNNEISEKSEIFDDQFSVERPDGSNFTLKIRSTKLEDSAMYFCASRPNRGGLRGQYFGPGTRLLVL.

V is TRBV27 and J is TRBJ2-1; TRBD2 aligns across 8 bases. CDR1 MNHEY and CDR2 SMNVEV come from the germline V gene (reference sequence). Trimming took 1 base from V and 8 from J; bases not matched to a gene: 7. This CDR3 region has 15 residues. CDR3 sequence reads: CASSLWGAGEDEQFF. The CDR3 region has the DNA TGTGCCAGCAGTTTATGGGGAGCGGGGGAGGATGAGCAGTTCTTC.

There are a few counts of this clone. The chain links TRBV9 to TRBJ1-3; unclear D gene. CDR3 size: 16 residues. Germline lookup yields CDR1 SGDLS and CDR2 YYNGEE. Trimming removed 0 bases from V and 1 base from J, with 11 bases in between. The CDR3 loop is CASSVGGGASGNTIYF. The CDR3 coding sequence is TGTGCCAGCAGCGTAGGAGGCGGAGCTTCTGGAAACACCATATATTTT.

V usage is TRBV18 and J usage is TRBJ1-5; no firm D call. V was cut by 1 base and J by 5 bases, with 6 bases left in between. CDR1 and CDR2 (germline): KGHSH, LQKENI. The CDR3 has 13 residues. The CDR3 DNA is TGTGCCAGCTCACCACAGGACTATCAGCCCCAGCATTTT. Encoded protein: CASSPQDYQPQHF.

The V call is TRBV7-3, the J call TRBJ2-7; 8 bases match TRBD1. V shed 2 bases, J shed 2 bases, and the junction held 2 bases outside the gene matches. This CDR3 comprises 14 residues. CDR1 SGHTA and CDR2 FQGTGA come from the germline V gene. CDR3 residues: CASSLGTGAYEQYF. DNA of the CDR3: TGTGCCAGCAGCTTAGGGACAGGAGCCTACGAGCAGTACTTC.

This chain links TRBV11-2 with TRBJ2-1, with 13 bases matching TRBD2. From germline, CDR1 is SGHAT and CDR2 FQNNGV. CDR3 length: 15 amino acids. With V trimmed by 5 bases and J by 9 bases, 7 bases remained unmatched. The CDR3 DNA sequence: TGTGCCAGCAGCGCCCGACTAGCGGGAGGCAGTGAGCAGTTCTTC. It codes for CASSARLAGGSEQFF.

This rearrangement joins TRBV6-6 to TRBJ2-1; the match to TRBD2 covers 7 bases. Germline V gene data show CDR1 as MNHNY and CDR2 as SVGAGI (reference sequence). This CDR3 is built from 15 residues. V was clipped by 2 bases and J by 6 bases; unmatched bases: 7. CDR3 bases: TGTGCCAGCAGTTACGCCGCGGGAGTTCTCAATGAGCAGTTCTTC. Translated, it gives CASSYAAGVLNEQFF.

This chain joins TRBV28 and TRBJ1-4, with TRBD1 matching 7 bases. With V trimmed by 6 bases and J by 8 bases, 6 bases remained unmatched. This CDR3 has 13 residues. Germline-derived CDR1 and CDR2 are MDHEN and SYDVKM. This CDR3 reads CASRGGSIEKLFF. The CDR3 DNA reads TGTGCCAGCAGAGGGGGCAGTATAGAAAAACTGTTTTTT.

The CDR3 is CASSLSARTDTQYF. CDR3 nucleotide sequence: TGCGCCAGCAGCTTGAGCGCGCGCACAGATACGCAGTATTTT. The V gene is TRBV5-1, the J gene TRBJ2-3, with D uncertain. Germline CDR1 is SGHRS and CDR2 is YFSETQ. V was shortened by 1 base and J by 1 base, with 7 bases between the two germline ends. The CDR3 extends over 14 amino acids. The full variable domain, completed using reference TRBV5-1 and TRBJ2-3, is KAGVTQTPRYLIKTRGQQVTLSCSPISGHRSVSWYQQTPGQGLQFLFEYFSETQRNKGNFPGRFSGRQFSNSRSEMNVSTLELGDSALYLCASSLSARTDTQYFGPGTRLTVL.

V usage is TRBV5-1 and J usage is TRBJ1-3, with 7 positions matching TRBD1. Germline V lookup: CDR1 SGHRS, CDR2 YFSETQ. Germline trimming cut 2 bases from V and 2 bases from J; bases unmatched to any gene: 1. This CDR3 is 14 amino acids long. The CDR3 here is CASSFGTAGNTIYF. The CDR3 DNA follows: TGCGCCAGCAGCTTTGGGACAGCTGGAAACACCATATATTTT. Drawing the rest from reference TRBV5-1 and TRBJ1-3, the complete variable domain is KAGVTQTPRYLIKTRGQQVTLSCSPISGHRSVSWYQQTPGQGLQFLFEYFSETQRNKGNFPGRFSGRQFSNSRSEMNVSTLELGDSALYLCASSFGTAGNTIYFGEGSWLTVV.

The rearrangement uses TRBV6-5 and TRBJ2-7; maybe TRBD1 (5 bases). Trimming left V 4 bases short and J 2 bases short, with 9 bases between. The CDR3 covers 13 residues. The germline V gene has CDR1 MNHEY and CDR2 SVGAGI. CDR3 sequence: CASSLDSTYEQYF. CDR3 DNA sequence: TGTGCCAGCAGTTTAGACAGCACCTACGAGCAGTACTTC.

V and J are TRBV5-6 and TRBJ2-2, with 7 bases identical to TRBD1. The V and J ends lost 4 bases and 5 bases, in that order; junction bases with no gene match: 14. Germline CDR1 and CDR2: SGHDT and YYEEEE. The CDR3 runs 17 residues. CDR3 in DNA: TGTGCCAGCAGCCTGCTAGGAGGACAGGCCGGGACCGGGGAGCTGTTTTTT. Translated: CASSLLGGQAGTGELFF.

The chain links TRBV6-7 to TRBJ1-1; no firm D call. TRBV6-7 qualifies as an ORF whose function is uncertain. The V end was cut by 6 bases, the J end by 4 bases, with 18 bases between. The CDR3 has 15 residues. The DNA for the CDR3 is TGTGCCAGCAGCACCGATACCTTAGAGGGCACTGAAGCTTTCTTT. Translated: CASSTDTLEGTEAFF.

Details on this clone: A junction boundary mismatches the germline segment, possibly from a read error. The rearrangement links TRBV6-5 to TRBJ1-2; TRBD1 aligns across 7 bases. This CDR3 is 15 amino acids long. Germline loops: CDR1 MNHEY, CDR2 SVGAGI. The CDR3 is CASSSEVRGYYGYTF. Written as DNA, the CDR3 is TGTGCCAGCAGCTCAGAAGTCAGGGGGTACTACGGCTACACCTTC.

The gene calls are TRBV5-1 and TRBJ2-2, with 12 bases fitting TRBD2. J gave up 0 bases and V 4 bases, and 4 bases lay outside the gene matches. CDR1 is SGHRS, CDR2 YFSETQ, per germline. This CDR3 comprises 17 residues. CDR3 sequence reads: CASSPRTSGTNTGELFF. For the CDR3, the DNA is TGCGCCAGCAGCCCTCGGACTAGCGGGACGAACACCGGGGAGCTGTTTTTT. Full variable domain (rest looked up from reference TRBV5-1 and TRBJ2-2): KAGVTQTPRYLIKTRGQQVTLSCSPISGHRSVSWYQQTPGQGLQFLFEYFSETQRNKGNFPGRFSGRQFSNSRSEMNVSTLELGDSALYLCASSPRTSGTNTGELFFGEGSRLTVL.

The chain couples TRBV5-5 to TRBJ2-1; 7 bases fit TRBD2. The CDR3 is made up of 13 amino acids. Losses at the gene ends were 7 bases for V and 7 bases for J; bases not matched to a gene: 8. The germline V gene encodes CDR1 SGHKS and CDR2 YYEKEE (reference sequence). The CDR3 spells CASVKRGDNEQFF. The CDR3 bases are TGTGCCAGCGTTAAGCGGGGAGATAATGAGCAGTTCTTC. Variable domain in full (rest from reference TRBV5-5 and TRBJ2-1): DAGVTQSPTHLIKTRGQQVTLRCSPISGHKSVSWYQQVLGQGPQFIFQYYEKEERGRGNFPDRFSARQFPNYSSELNVNALLLGDSALYLCASVKRGDNEQFFGPGTRLTVL.

This clone was observed a few times. The V and J genes are TRBV6-5 and TRBJ1-4; TRBD1 might be the D (5 bases). V lost 6 bases to trimming and J lost 3 bases, with 8 bases between them. This CDR3 is 13 amino acids long. Germline CDR1 MNHEY, CDR2 SVGAGI. The CDR3 nucleotides are TGTGCCAGCAGAAGGGGTGCTAATGAAAAACTGTTTTTT. Amino acid sequence: CASRRGANEKLFF.

This clone has just one count. The V and J genes are TRBV10-1 and TRBJ2-1; TRBD2 matches 13 bases. V lost 3 bases to trimming and J lost 10 bases; unmatched junction nucleotides: 9. The germline gives CDR1 WNHNN, CDR2 SYGVQD (reference sequence). This CDR3 contains 16 residues. The CDR3 spells CASSDPGLAGVREQFF. DNA of the CDR3: TGCGCCAGCAGTGACCCTGGACTAGCGGGAGTCAGGGAGCAGTTCTTC.

The chain recombines TRBV6-1 with TRBJ1-5; 8 bases map to TRBD1. V lost 7 bases, J lost 4 bases, and 6 bases stayed unmatched. Germline CDR1 MNHNS, CDR2 SASEGT. CDR3 size: 14 residues. CDR3 region: CASTGQGGNQPQHF. CDR3 bases: TGTGCCAGCACTGGACAGGGAGGAAATCAGCCCCAGCATTTT.

This chain links TRBV5-1 with TRBJ2-4; 8 nucleotides align to TRBD1. Per germline, CDR1 SGHRS and CDR2 YFSETQ. The CDR3 is 14 amino acids. The trim removed 4 bases at V and 5 bases at J, leaving 5 bases unmatched. The CDR3 nucleotides read TGCGCCAGCAGCAAAGACAGGGGCGAAAACATTCAGTACTTC. It codes for CASSKDRGENIQYF.

Comments on this clone: The junction departs from the called germline gene at one end, perhaps through a read error. The chain uses TRBV28 and TRBJ2-6, with 7 bases matching TRBD1. The CDR3 consists of 17 residues. CDR1 is MDHEN, CDR2 SYDVKM, per germline. CDR3 sequence reads: CASSSGQSVSGANGLTF. As DNA, the CDR3 is TGTGCCAGCAGTTCGGGACAGTCCGTCTCTGGGGCCAACGGCCTGACTTTC.

The chain recombines TRBV5-6 with TRBJ2-2; 7 nucleotides match TRBD1. The CDR3 consists of 16 residues. Germline lookup yields CDR1 SGHDT and CDR2 YYEEEE. The J segment lost 5 bases and the V segment lost 0 bases, leaving 7 bases of the junction unmatched. The CDR3 here is CASSLVGGARTGELFF. The CDR3 coding sequence is TGTGCCAGCAGCTTGGTAGGGGGCGCGAGGACCGGGGAGCTGTTTTTT.

The chain carries TRBV6-5 and TRBJ1-1; no reliable D call. Trimming took off 5 bases at V and 4 bases at J, with 11 bases between the two ends. Germline CDR1 MNHEY, CDR2 SVGAGI. This CDR3 is 13 amino acids long. The CDR3 nucleotides are TGTGCCAGCAGTCGCTCAGGATTCACTGAAGCTTTCTTT. It encodes CASSRSGFTEAFF.

There are a few counts of this clone. J is TRBJ2-1 and V is TRBV5-1, with D maybe TRBD2 (6 bases). CDR1 and CDR2 (germline): SGHRS, YFSETQ. This CDR3 has 14 amino acids. V was pared by 3 bases and J by 6 bases, with 13 bases between. This chain's CDR3 is CASSWGGQGNEQFF. CDR3 nucleotides: TGCGCCAGCAGCTGGGGAGGACAAGGCAATGAGCAGTTCTTC.

CDR3 sequence (DNA): TGTGCCAGCAGCCCCGGAGCGGGGCGGGCGAGTTCCTACGAGCAGTACTTC. Translated, it gives CASSPGAGRASSYEQYF. The chain employs TRBV7-9 and TRBJ2-7; 7 positions match TRBD2. CDR3 length: 17 amino acids. Germline V gene data show CDR1 as SEHNR and CDR2 as FQNEAQ (reference sequence). V shed 5 bases, J shed 1 base, and the junction held 14 bases outside the gene matches.

In nucleotides, the CDR3 is TGTGCCAGCAGGCCTATGTTTCAGCCCCAGCATTTT. Protein product: CASRPMFQPQHF. This chain links TRBV28 with TRBJ1-5; D unclear. The CDR3 contains 12 residues. With 6 bases removed from V and 6 bases from J, the gap between germline ends came to 9 bases. Germline values: CDR1 MDHEN, CDR2 SYDVKM.

This clone occurred a few times. The sample has other DNA sequences that encode this CDR3 too. J is TRBJ2-6 and V is TRBV6-1, with a possible D match to TRBD1 (5 bases). The V gene's germline CDR1 is MNHNS and CDR2 SASEGT. The CDR3 loop spans 14 amino acids. Trimming took 3 bases from V and 2 from J, leaving 5 bases between them. As DNA, the CDR3 is TGTGCCAGCAGTGACAGGGCTGGGGCCAACGTCCTGACTTTC. It translates to CASSDRAGANVLTF.